These T cell receptor beta chains were read from a single sample in a study of blood T cell repertoires in COVID-19. Generated by immunoSEQ multiplex PCR, the TCRdb table keeps only in-frame clones and is missing some. The sample consists of about 40,000 clones, approximately 80% of them appearing once. Material for sequencing was peripheral blood. Every receptor here comes from a human donor in a cohort sampled during active or convalescent COVID-19. The donor label of this sample is uncertain. The CDR3 runs from the conserved cysteine through the conserved F or W. D genes are given only for firm matches. Clone sizes are given selectively: once, few, many, or a class where the clone is expanded.

d_gene: TRBD2
j_gene: TRBJ2-3
abundance: NA
v_gene: TRBV7-7
CDR3nt: TGTGCTAGCAGCTTAGGTCAGGGAGGGGCGGATACGCAGTATTTT
CDR3aa: CASSLGQGGADTQYF

d_gene: TRBD2
j_gene: TRBJ2-3
abundance: NA
v_gene: TRBV7-3
CDR3nt: TGTGCCAGCAGCCTTAGCGGGATCCTCACAGATACGCAGTATTTT
CDR3aa: CASSLSGILTDTQYF

d_gene: TRBD2
j_gene: TRBJ2-2
abundance: NA
v_gene: TRBV19
CDR3nt: TGTGCCAGTAGGGGACGGGAGGGACCCGGGGAGCTGTTTTTT
CDR3aa: CASRGREGPGELFF

d_gene: TRBD1
j_gene: TRBJ2-7
abundance: NA
v_gene: TRBV19
CDR3nt: TGTGCCAGTAGTTCAGGGGGTTACGAGCAGTACTTC
CDR3aa: CASSSGGYEQYF

d_gene: TRBD1
j_gene: TRBJ1-5
abundance: NA
v_gene: TRBV6-2/TRBV6-3
CDR3nt: TGTGCCAGCAGTTACTTGGACAGGGACGGCAATCAGCCCCAGCATTTT
CDR3aa: CASSYLDRDGNQPQHF

d_gene: NA
j_gene: TRBJ1-6
abundance: NA
v_gene: TRBV7-2
CDR3nt: TGTGCCAGCAGCTTAGGGGACCTGGAGGGACCCCTCCACTTT
CDR3aa: CASSLGDLEGPLHF

d_gene: TRBD1
j_gene: TRBJ2-2
abundance: once
v_gene: TRBV6-5
CDR3nt: TGTGCCAGCAGGTCGACAGGGCTCGGGGAGCTGTTTTTT
CDR3aa: CASRSTGLGELFF

d_gene: NA
j_gene: TRBJ2-2
abundance: NA
v_gene: TRBV11-2
CDR3nt: TGTGCCAGCAGCTTAGGACTAGCCGGGGAGCTGTTTTTT
CDR3aa: CASSLGLAGELFF

d_gene: TRBD2
j_gene: TRBJ2-3
abundance: NA
v_gene: TRBV5-1
CDR3nt: TGCGCCAGCAGCTTGGCCCTAGCGGGGATCACAGATACGCAGTATTTT
CDR3aa: CASSLALAGITDTQYF

d_gene: TRBD1
j_gene: TRBJ1-2
abundance: NA
v_gene: TRBV5-1
CDR3nt: TGCGCCAGCAGCTCGGTCAACCGACAGGGGAAGGGCTACACCTTC
CDR3aa: CASSSVNRQGKGYTF

d_gene: TRBD1
j_gene: TRBJ2-2
abundance: NA
v_gene: TRBV2
CDR3nt: TGTGCCAGCAGATGGGGACAGGGGAGGACCGGGGAGCTGTTTTTT
CDR3aa: CASRWGQGRTGELFF

d_gene: TRBD2
j_gene: TRBJ2-2
abundance: NA
v_gene: TRBV18
CDR3nt: TGTGCCAGCTATAGGACTAGCGGGAGTAAATCCGGGGAGCTGTTTTTT
CDR3aa: CASYRTSGSKSGELFF

d_gene: TRBD2
j_gene: TRBJ2-3
abundance: NA
v_gene: TRBV24-1
CDR3nt: TGTGCCACCAGTGACCCTGCCTCGGCTAGCGGGAAAGCAGATACGCAGTATTTT
CDR3aa: CATSDPASASGKADTQYF

d_gene: TRBD1
j_gene: TRBJ1-3
abundance: NA
v_gene: TRBV14
CDR3nt: TGTGCCAGCAGCCCACAGGGGGTCGGTGGAAACACCATATATTTT
CDR3aa: CASSPQGVGGNTIYF

d_gene: TRBD2
j_gene: TRBJ2-7
abundance: NA
v_gene: TRBV4-2
CDR3nt: TGTGCCAGCAGCCCAGCGGGGGTCCACGAGCAGTACTTC
CDR3aa: CASSPAGVHEQYF

d_gene: TRBD1
j_gene: TRBJ2-3
abundance: NA
v_gene: TRBV3-1/TRBV3-2
CDR3nt: TGTGCCAGCAGCCAAACTAGTCAGGGGGCGTCAGATACGCAGTATTTT
CDR3aa: CASSQTSQGASDTQYF

d_gene: NA
j_gene: TRBJ1-4
abundance: NA
v_gene: TRBV7-9
CDR3nt: TGTGCCAGCAGCTGGGGAGAGGCAGGTGCAACTAATGAAAAACTGTTTTTT
CDR3aa: CASSWGEAGATNEKLFF

d_gene: NA
j_gene: TRBJ2-3
abundance: NA
v_gene: TRBV24-1
CDR3nt: TGTGCCACCAGTGATTTGACCTCCCAGGGCGGTTTCACAGATACGCAGTATTTT
CDR3aa: CATSDLTSQGGFTDTQYF

d_gene: TRBD1
j_gene: TRBJ2-5
abundance: NA
v_gene: TRBV2
CDR3nt: TGTGCCAGCACCCGACAGGGGGCGAAGCAAGAGACCCAGTACTTC
CDR3aa: CASTRQGAKQETQYF

d_gene: TRBD1
j_gene: TRBJ2-7
abundance: NA
v_gene: TRBV27
CDR3nt: TGTGCCAGCTCCGGGACAGGGATATACGAGCAGTACTTC
CDR3aa: CASSGTGIYEQYF

d_gene: TRBD2
j_gene: TRBJ2-1
abundance: NA
v_gene: TRBV9
CDR3nt: TGTGCCAGCAGCGCGACTAGCGGGAGAGGGAATGAGCAGTTCTTC
CDR3aa: CASSATSGRGNEQFF

d_gene: NA
j_gene: TRBJ2-1
abundance: NA
v_gene: TRBV30
CDR3nt: TGTGCCTGGAGTGGAGGGACAGGGTTAGGGGCTAGCGGGGGTTACAATGAGCAGTTCTTC
CDR3aa: CAWSGGTGLGASGGYNEQFF

d_gene: TRBD2
j_gene: TRBJ2-7
abundance: NA
v_gene: TRBV11-2
CDR3nt: TGTGCCAGCAGCTTAGGGGGGGAACTAGCGGGATTCTCCTACGAGCAGTACTTC
CDR3aa: CASSLGGELAGFSYEQYF

d_gene: NA
j_gene: TRBJ1-1
abundance: NA
v_gene: TRBV18
CDR3nt: TGTGCCAGCTCACCACGGGGGGGTGAAGCTTTCTTT
CDR3aa: CASSPRGGEAFF

d_gene: NA
j_gene: TRBJ2-1
abundance: NA
v_gene: TRBV11-3
CDR3nt: TGTGCCAGCAGCTTAGAGCTCCGGGGCAATGAGCAGTTCTTC
CDR3aa: CASSLELRGNEQFF

d_gene: NA
j_gene: TRBJ1-1
abundance: NA
v_gene: TRBV11-3
CDR3nt: TGTGCCAGCAGCTATACCAGGGGAAACACTGAAGCTTTCTTT
CDR3aa: CASSYTRGNTEAFF